This entry features one TCR beta chain sequence. This specimen belongs to a study of blood T cell repertoires in COVID-19. Study overall: Some COVID-19 samples were acute and others convalescent; all came from the United States, Italy and Spain. The cDNA or gDNA used as material had been derived from T cells, B-cell-depleted T cells, or PBMCs.

Trimming took off 6 bases at V and 5 bases at J, with 19 bases between the two ends. Germline CDR1 and CDR2: MNHEY and SVGAGI. The CDR3 sequence is 15 residues long. In the authors' workflow: Amplification of reference gene primers provided the estimated nucleated cell counts. Profiling relied on immunoSEQ multiplex PCR, and the TCRdb table lists in-frame clones only, not all of them. V and J calls and clone size are those listed in that table; D and trimming were worked out from the DNA. The sample lists some 47,000 clones, 86% seen once, with roughly 2% in the top ten. This TCR was recovered from a woman aged 60 to 75 with acute or convalescent COVID-19. The sample consisted of peripheral blood. The rearrangement joins TRBV6-5 to TRBJ1-1, with a weak D call TRBD1 (5 bases). The CDR3 reads CASRNRDPRGTEAFF. The DNA of the CDR3 is TGTGCCAGCAGGAACAGAGACCCGCGGGGGACTGAAGCTTTCTTT.